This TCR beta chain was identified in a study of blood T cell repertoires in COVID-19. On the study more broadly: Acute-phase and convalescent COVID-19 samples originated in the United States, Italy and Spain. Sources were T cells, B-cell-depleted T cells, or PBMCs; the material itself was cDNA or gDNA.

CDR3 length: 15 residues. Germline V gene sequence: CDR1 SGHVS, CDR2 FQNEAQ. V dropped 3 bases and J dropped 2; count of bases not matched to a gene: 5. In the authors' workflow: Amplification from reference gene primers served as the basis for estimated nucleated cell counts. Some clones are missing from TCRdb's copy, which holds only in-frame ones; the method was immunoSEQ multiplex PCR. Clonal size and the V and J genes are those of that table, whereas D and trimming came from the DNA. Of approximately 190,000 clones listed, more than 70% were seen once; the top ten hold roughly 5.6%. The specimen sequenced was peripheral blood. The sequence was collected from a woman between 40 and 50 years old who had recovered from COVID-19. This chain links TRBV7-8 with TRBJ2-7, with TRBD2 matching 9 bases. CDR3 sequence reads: CASSFRTSATYEQYF. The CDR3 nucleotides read TGTGCCAGCAGCTTTAGGACTAGCGCTACCTACGAGCAGTACTTC.